A single sample gave rise to the 20 T cell receptor beta chains below, sequenced in a study of early T cells in non-severe SARS-CoV-2 infection. TCRdb independently ran MiXCR on the 5' RACE reads; one entry per CDR3 protein. The sample carries some 77,000 distinct CDR3 sequences, 10% to 15% recorded once. Sequencing was performed on whole blood, taken at baseline. These receptors were obtained from an adult who was a healthcare worker with PCR-confirmed SARS-CoV-2 infection or an uninfected control (not recorded which). The donor label of this sample is uncertain.

The genes are TRBV2 and TRBJ2-2; D is perhaps TRBD1 (5 bases). The CDR3 has 14 amino acids. Germline V gene lookup returns CDR1 SNHLY and CDR2 FYNNEI. The V gene lost 11 bases and the J gene lost 5 bases, with 18 bases spanning the gap. CDR3 loop: CASKVPAGTGELFF. CDR3 coding DNA: TGTGCCTCCAAGGTCCCAGCAGGGACCGGGGAGCTGTTTTTT.

This clonotype was recorded many times. This sequence joins TRBV7-8 and TRBJ1-2, with a weak D call TRBD1 (5 bases). CDR1 is SGHVS, CDR2 FQNEAQ, per germline. Trimming shortened V by 5 bases and J by 4 bases, and 17 bases separated the two germline ends. This CDR3 has 15 residues. The CDR3 DNA sequence: TGTGCCAGCAGCATCCGAAGGGACCTCGCCTATGGCTACACCTTC. It encodes CASSIRRDLAYGYTF.

J is TRBJ2-3 and V is TRBV5-1; TRBD1 might be the D (5 bases). The CDR3 covers 13 residues. Germline V gene sequence: CDR1 SGHRS, CDR2 YFSETQ. The ends were cut back, 10 bases at V and 2 bases at J, with 14 bases in the middle. The chain's CDR3 is CAAGQGPTDTQYF. The DNA for the CDR3 is TGCGCCGCAGGGCAAGGGCCCACAGATACGCAGTATTTT.

This clonotype has ten or more counts. The rearrangement joins TRBV3-1 to TRBJ1-1, with 8 bases lining up with TRBD1. The CDR3 contains 15 residues. From germline, CDR1 is LGHDT and CDR2 YNNKEL (reference sequence). V lost 4 bases, J lost 5 bases, and 9 bases stayed unmatched. This CDR3 is CASSPNTGGGTEAFF. The CDR3, as DNA: TGTGCCAGCAGCCCGAATACAGGGGGAGGTACTGAAGCTTTCTTT.

This chain joins TRBV10-3 and TRBJ1-2; 7 bases map to TRBD1. With V trimmed by 0 bases and J by 4 bases, 5 bases remained unmatched. This CDR3 region has 15 residues. Germline lookup yields CDR1 ENHRY and CDR2 SYGVKD. This CDR3 reads CAISESPGQFYGYTF. The CDR3 coding sequence is TGTGCCATCAGTGAGTCGCCGGGACAGTTCTATGGCTACACCTTC.

This clonotype has ten or more counts. V is TRBV6-5 and J is TRBJ2-7; possibly TRBD2 for D (5 bases). Germline assignment: CDR1 MNHEY and CDR2 SVGAGI. The V gene lost 8 bases and the J gene lost 0 bases, with 5 bases spanning the gap. This CDR3 is built from 11 residues. CDR3 in amino acids: CASGSSYEQYF. CDR3 DNA sequence: TGTGCCAGCGGGAGCTCCTACGAGCAGTACTTC.

Only a few counts were recorded for this clonotype. This chain links TRBV27 with TRBJ1-5, with D uncertain. CDR1 and CDR2 from the germline V gene are MNHEY and SMNVEV (reference sequence). Trimming left V 5 bases short and J 0 bases short, with 8 bases between. The CDR3 totals 14 residues. For the CDR3, the DNA is TGTGCCAGCAGTCAACGAGATAGCAATCAGCCCCAGCATTTT. Protein product: CASSQRDSNQPQHF.

V usage is TRBV20-1 and J usage is TRBJ1-1; D gene unclear. The CDR3 length is 11 residues. Germline V gives CDR1 DFQATT, CDR2 SNEGSKA (reference sequence). Trimming stripped 2 bases from V and 9 bases from J, with 10 bases between. The CDR3 DNA sequence: TGCAGTGCTAGAACTACAGCGCAAGCTTTCTTT. Amino acids: CSARTTAQAFF.

The table lists this clonotype with a few counts. This sequence joins TRBV18 and TRBJ1-1; weak D call: TRBD1 (5 bases). Per germline, CDR1 KGHSH and CDR2 LQKENI. The V end was cut by 4 bases, the J end by 1 base, with 16 bases between. The CDR3 extends over 16 amino acids. In DNA, the CDR3 is TGTGCCAGCTCACTTGCGGGGGAATTGGGGAACACTGAAGCTTTCTTT. Protein: CASSLAGELGNTEAFF.

There are a few counts of this clonotype. This chain connects TRBV10-2 to TRBJ2-1; D is ambiguous. Germline lookup yields CDR1 WSHSY and CDR2 SAAADI. With 0 bases removed from V and 7 bases from J, the gap between germline ends came to 4 bases. The CDR3 is 12 residues long. The CDR3 DNA reads as TGCGCCAGCAGTGAGTCTTGGAATGAGCAGTTCTTC. This translates into CASSESWNEQFF.

There are many counts of this clonotype. This chain links TRBV4-3 with TRBJ2-1; D is undetermined. Germline V gene lookup returns CDR1 LGHNA and CDR2 YSLEER. The CDR3 sequence is 15 residues long. The V gene lost 3 bases and the J gene lost 0 bases, with 9 bases spanning the gap. The CDR3 DNA follows: TGCGCCAGCAGCCAGGAGCTCCCCTCCTACAATGAGCAGTTCTTC. Encoded protein: CASSQELPSYNEQFF.

This chain uses TRBV4-1 with TRBJ1-2; no firm D call. V lost 3 bases and J lost 4, with 9 bases in between. The CDR3 is 13 residues long. Germline CDR1 reads MGHRA; CDR2 reads YSYEKL. The CDR3 nucleotides read TGCGCCAGCAGCCAGGCGCAAACCTATGGCTACACCTTC. Translation gives CASSQAQTYGYTF.

This sequence joins TRBV7-2 and TRBJ2-3; D ambiguous. CDR3 size: 12 residues. Per the germline V gene, CDR1 is SGHTA and CDR2 is FQGNSA. With 1 base removed from V and 7 bases from J, the gap between germline ends came to 6 bases. This CDR3 is CASSLVVNTQYF. The CDR3 DNA is TGTGCCAGCAGCTTAGTTGTCAATACGCAGTATTTT.

The chain recombines TRBV4-1 with TRBJ1-5; D not resolved. Looked up from germline, CDR1 is MGHRA and CDR2 is YSYEKL. The CDR3 is made up of 16 amino acids. Between the trimmed V and J ends, which lost 4 bases and 7 bases, there was a span of 20 bases. CDR3 sequence (DNA): TGCGCCAGCAGCCTGGAAGGAGGGCAGGTAGGGCAGCCCCAGCATTTT. Its protein is CASSLEGGQVGQPQHF.

Notes on this clonotype: At one end, the junction sequence differs from germline, possibly due to a read error. The chain joins TRBV9 to TRBJ2-3; the D is unclear. This CDR3 region has 10 residues. Germline values: CDR1 SGDLS, CDR2 YYNGEE. CDR3 residues: CASSTRPKDF. DNA of the CDR3: TGTGCCAGCAGCACACGACCGAAGGATTTT. The variable domain in full, completed from reference TRBV9 and TRBJ2-3, reads DSGVTQTPKHLITATGQRVTLRCSPRSGDLSVYWYQQSLDQGLQFLIQYYNGEERAKGNILERFSAQQFPDLHSELNLSSLELGDSALYFCASSTRPKDFGPGTRLTVL.

This clonotype was observed a few times. This chain links TRBV4-3 with TRBJ2-2; D remains unclear. The CDR3 is 14 amino acids. Germline CDR1 and CDR2: LGHNA and YSLEER. Trimming left V 3 bases short and J 1 base short, with 6 bases between. This CDR3 is CASSQGLNTGELFF. The CDR3 DNA sequence: TGCGCCAGCAGCCAGGGTTTGAACACCGGGGAGCTGTTTTTT.

This chain links TRBV10-1 with TRBJ1-4; D is undetermined. Germline CDR1 and CDR2: WNHNN and SYGVQD (reference sequence). V lost 4 bases, J lost 10 bases, and 13 bases lay in between. The CDR3 length is 13 residues. The CDR3 DNA follows: TGCGCCAGCAGTGTGGGTTTCCAAGGAAAACTGTTTTTT. Translation gives CASSVGFQGKLFF.

A few counts support this clonotype. The genes are TRBV7-8 and TRBJ2-3; 7 bases agree with TRBD1. The CDR3 consists of 14 residues. J lost 6 bases, V lost 5 bases, and 8 bases had no gene match. CDR1 is SGHVS, CDR2 FQNEAQ, per germline. CDR3 residues: CASSQDRVEDTQYF. CDR3 DNA sequence: TGTGCCAGCAGCCAAGACAGGGTAGAGGATACGCAGTATTTT.

This clonotype turned up a few times. V is TRBV19 and J is TRBJ2-7; TRBD2 agrees at 11 bases. Losses at the gene ends were 5 bases for V and 3 bases for J; bases not matched to a gene: 6. In germline, CDR1 is LNHDA, CDR2 SQIVND (reference sequence). The CDR3 contains 15 residues. CDR3 DNA: TGTGCCAGTAGTGCCCCGGGACTAGCGGTCTACGAGCAGTACTTC. Its translation is CASSAPGLAVYEQYF.

This clonotype was counted between two and nine times. V usage is TRBV5-6 and J usage is TRBJ2-2, with D possibly matching TRBD1 (6 bases). Trimming removed 0 bases at V and 13 bases at J, with 13 bases between. Germline-derived CDR1 and CDR2 are SGHDT and YYEEEE. This CDR3 is built from 13 residues. CDR3 protein: CASSLGQATGLFF. The CDR3, as DNA: TGTGCCAGCAGCTTGGGACAGGCGACGGGGCTGTTTTTT.